The clone carrying this T cell receptor beta chain has just a few counts. Antigen: not known. The data stem from a study of human T cells and chemical hapten exposure. Findings and limits, study-wide: There was no change with DPC sensitization in TCRs above 1 in 1000 frequency.

Time point described: patch test 1, 2 weeks after DPC sensitization. This sample's treatment: therapeutic diphenylcyclopropenone sensitization with weekly scalp DPC. TCRdb called the RACE reads again in MiXCR, with one record for every CDR3 protein. The sample holds fewer than 500,000 distinct CDR3 sequences, around 5% seen once. CDR1 SGHNT and CDR2 YYREEE come from the germline V gene (reference sequence). This CDR3 has 14 residues. The V gene lost 4 bases and the J gene lost 5 bases, with 12 bases spanning the gap. The material sequenced was whole blood, taken in connection with sensitization to the hapten diphenylcyclopropenone (DPC). This TCR was sampled from a woman in her fifties or sixties with alopecia areata. Some clones in this sample may be carry-over from other donors' samples. The chain joins TRBV5-4 to TRBJ2-2, with a weak D call TRBD1 (6 bases). The CDR3 reads CASSPDRRTGELFF. CDR3 nucleotide sequence: TGTGCCAGCAGCCCCGACAGGCGGACCGGGGAGCTGTTTTTT.